A selection of T cell receptor beta chains follows, all from one sample in a study of T cell responses to AZD1222 COVID-19 vaccine. Profiled with immunoSEQ multiplex PCR; TCRdb holds only in-frame clones, not every one. The sample yields some 150,000 clones, around nine tenths seen once. This specimen was peripheral blood, taken on day 0 of AZD1222 vaccination. The receptor set was obtained from an adult in good health. Both conserved end residues are part of each CDR3. A D gene is named only where the DNA matches it firmly. Expanded clones get a size class; other rows say once, few or many, or leave the size out.

J	size	length	D	V	CDR3	DNA
TRBJ1-1	few	13	TRBD1	TRBV12-3/TRBV12-4	CASSLDRGTEAFF	TGTGCCAGCAGCCTTGACAGGGGAACTGAAGCTTTCTTT
TRBJ1-6	few	14	NA	TRBV28	CASLLSSYNSPLHF	TGTGCCAGTCTCCTTAGCTCCTATAATTCACCCCTCCACTTT
TRBJ2-5	NA	13	NA	TRBV5-1	CASSPVIGETQYF	TGCGCCAGCAGCCCCGTGATAGGAGAGACCCAGTACTTC
TRBJ1-1	NA	13	NA	TRBV4-3	CASSLGVNTEAFF	TGCGCCAGCAGCCTAGGGGTGAACACTGAAGCTTTCTTT
TRBJ2-2	NA	16	NA	TRBV7-2	CASSLAVHSNTGELFF	TGTGCCAGCAGCTTAGCTGTACACTCGAACACCGGGGAGCTGTTTTTT
TRBJ1-2	NA	15	TRBD1	TRBV6-5	CASSYYQGGGYGYTF	TGTGCCAGCAGTTACTACCAGGGGGGCGGCTATGGCTACACCTTC
TRBJ1-5	NA	16	NA	TRBV25-1	CASSESGWASNQPQHF	TGTGCCAGCAGTGAATCAGGGTGGGCTAGCAATCAGCCCCAGCATTTT
TRBJ1-2	few	11	NA	TRBV12-3/TRBV12-4	CASSQTYGYTF	TGTGCCAGCAGCCAAACCTATGGCTACACCTTC
TRBJ1-5	NA	13	TRBD1	TRBV29-1	CSVGQGFTEPQHF	TGCAGCGTTGGACAGGGGTTTACGGAGCCCCAGCATTTT
TRBJ1-1	NA	14	NA	TRBV6-5	CASSLLRLNTEAFF	TGTGCCAGCAGCCTTTTACGATTGAACACTGAAGCTTTCTTT
TRBJ1-4	NA	15	NA	TRBV5-1	CASSGVAGRNEKLFF	TGCGCCAGCAGTGGGGTGGCCGGTCGTAATGAAAAACTGTTTTTT
TRBJ2-3	NA	17	TRBD2	TRBV7-2	CASSLGLAGRSTDTQYF	TGTGCCAGCAGCTTAGGGCTAGCGGGGAGAAGCACAGATACGCAGTATTTT
TRBJ2-4	NA	15	NA	TRBV27	CASSLLPPGENIQYF	TGTGCCAGCAGTTTATTGCCTCCCGGGGAAAACATTCAGTACTTC